This section outlines one TCR beta chain sequence together with its context. The sample originates from a study of T cell changes during pregnancy in multiple sclerosis. Trimming at V came to 5 bases and at J to 7 bases, leaving 14 bases not matched to a gene. From germline, CDR1 is MDHEN and CDR2 SYDVKM. This CDR3 contains 16 residues. Data came from immunoSEQ multiplex PCR; TCRdb stores just in-frame clones and leaves some out. The data contain about 33,000 clones, over 80% of them seen just once; the ten biggest clones take up about 3%. The sample was CD4+ T cells from peripheral blood mononuclear cells, taken in the third trimester of pregnancy. The V and J genes are TRBV28 and TRBJ1-5; TRBD1 matches at 7 bases. The clonotype comes from a female donor in good health, enrolled as a control in a pregnancy study. The CDR3 bases are TGTGCCAGCAGTCCCCAGGGGGGCGGTGGCAGGCAGCCCCAGCATTTT. Protein sequence: CASSPQGGGGRQPQHF.